The sequence of this T cell receptor beta chain was determined in a study of blood T cell repertoires in COVID-19. About the study: Samples taken during acute and convalescent COVID-19 were collected in the United States, Italy and Spain. Sample material is recorded as cDNA or gDNA derived from T cells, B-cell-depleted T cells, or PBMCs.

Germline CDR1 and CDR2: SEHNR and FQNEAQ (reference sequence). Trimming stripped 5 bases from V and 4 bases from J, with 14 bases between. There are 14 residues in the CDR3. As processed by the authors: It was from reference gene primer amplification that nucleated cell counts were estimated. Clones were sequenced by immunoSEQ multiplex PCR, and TCRdb holds only the in-frame ones, with some missing. That table supplies the V and J calls and clone size; D and trimming were determined from the DNA. The sample includes 200,000 to 300,000 clones, about 79% of them seen just once. The material sequenced was peripheral blood. This TCR derives from an elderly man with acute or convalescent COVID-19. This chain joins TRBV7-9 and TRBJ1-1, with D maybe TRBD1 (5 bases). The CDR3 DNA reads TGTGCCAGCAGCCCCCCCCGGACAAGCACTGAAGCTTTCTTT. It yields the protein CASSPPRTSTEAFF.